Listed below are T cell receptor beta chains from one sample, sequenced in a study of Ad26.COV2.S vaccination and SARS-CoV-2 variants. Generated by immunoSEQ multiplex PCR, the TCRdb table keeps only in-frame clones and is missing some. The table records a few hundred thousand clones, about nine tenths of them present only once. The material sequenced was peripheral blood, taken in a trial of Ad26.COV2.S vaccine versus placebo. The origin of the receptors is a person between 18 and 60 years old who received the Ad26.COV2.S COVID-19 vaccine or a placebo. Each CDR3 is given with its conserved first and last residue. A D gene is named only where the DNA matches it firmly. The listing skips clone size in some rows; elsewhere it reads once, few, many or a size class.

j_gene	d_gene	abundance	v_gene	CDR3nt	CDR3aa
TRBJ2-1	.	.	TRBV9	TGTGCCAGCAGCCCCGGGACACATGAGCAGTTCTTC	CASSPGTHEQFF
TRBJ1-2	.	.	TRBV28	TGTGCCAGCAGGCCGGCAGGGTCTAACTATGGCTACACCTTC	CASRPAGSNYGYTF
TRBJ1-2	.	.	TRBV5-1	TGCGCCAGCAGCTTGGCCAACCCATCAGGGCCTGGCTACACCTTC	CASSLANPSGPGYTF
TRBJ2-7	TRBD1	once	TRBV15	TGTGCCACCAGCGGAACAACCGGGACAGTAGCCTACGAGCAGTACTTC	CATSGTTGTVAYEQYF
TRBJ2-5	TRBD2	.	TRBV30	TGTGCCTGGGAGACGGGACTAGCGGGAGTAGAGACCCAGTACTTC	CAWETGLAGVETQYF
TRBJ2-2	TRBD2	.	TRBV7-9	TGTGCCAGCAGCTCAGGACTAGCGGGAGTCGCGAACACCGGGGAGCTGTTTTTT	CASSSGLAGVANTGELFF
TRBJ2-2	.	.	TRBV27	TGTGCCAGCAGCACAGGGACCACCGGGGAGCTGTTTTTT	CASSTGTTGELFF
TRBJ2-7	.	.	TRBV28	TGTGCCAGCAGTATCACACCCTACGAGCAGTACTTC	CASSITPYEQYF
TRBJ2-5	TRBD2	.	TRBV15	TGTGCCACCAGCGGGGGGACTAGCGGGAGTGGGGAGGAGACCCAGTACTTC	CATSGGTSGSGEETQYF
TRBJ1-1	TRBD1	.	TRBV6-5	TGTGCCAGCAGTTACTCGACAGGGGGCGCGAACACTGAAGCTTTCTTT	CASSYSTGGANTEAFF
TRBJ1-5	TRBD1	.	TRBV5-1	TGCGCCAGCAGCTTGATTCCGTTAACAGGGGGCAATCAGCCCCAGCATTTT	CASSLIPLTGGNQPQHF
TRBJ2-1	TRBD2	.	TRBV9	TGTGCCAGCAGCGGATGGGGCGGGAGCTCCTACAATGAGCAGTTCTTC	CASSGWGGSSYNEQFF
TRBJ1-1	.	.	TRBV7-9	TGTGCCAGCAGCTTAGGAGACAGATGGACTGAAGCTTTCTTT	CASSLGDRWTEAFF
TRBJ2-2	.	.	TRBV7-2	TGTGCCAGCAGCCCAACTGGGACTTGGACCGGGGAGCTGTTTTTT	CASSPTGTWTGELFF
TRBJ2-1	.	.	TRBV6-1	TGTGCCAGCAGTGAAGCATGGGTGGGGGACAAGAAGTTCTTC	CASSEAWVGDKKFF
TRBJ1-3	.	.	TRBV18	TGTGCCAGCTCCCTCGAGGGGGGAAACACCATATATTTT	CASSLEGGNTIYF
TRBJ1-6	.	.	TRBV6-6	TGTGCCAGCAGTTACGCAGGGTGGGGTAATTCACCCCTCCACTTT	CASSYAGWGNSPLHF
TRBJ1-1	.	once	TRBV29-1	TGCAGCGTTGAAGCGGCAGGTTTGAACACTGAAGCTTTCTTT	CSVEAAGLNTEAFF
TRBJ1-5	.	.	TRBV7-2	TGTGCCAGCAGCTTAGACAGAATAAATCAGCCCCAGCATTTT	CASSLDRINQPQHF
TRBJ1-1	TRBD1	.	TRBV11-2	TGTGCCAGCAGCTCCCAGGACAGGGAAGCTTTCTTT	CASSSQDREAFF
TRBJ2-1	.	.	TRBV25-1	TGTGCCAGCAGTGAACCCGGGGACAACTACAATGAGCAGTTCTTC	CASSEPGDNYNEQFF
TRBJ2-1	.	.	TRBV18	TGTGCCAGCTCACCACTAGCCAGGGGTGAGAATGAGCAGTTCTTC	CASSPLARGENEQFF
TRBJ2-7	TRBD2	.	TRBV7-8	TGTGCCAGCAGCTTAAGCCAGTTAGCGGGACGCACCTACGAGCAGTACTTC	CASSLSQLAGRTYEQYF
TRBJ2-3	TRBD2	.	TRBV6-2/TRBV6-3	TGTGCCAGCAGTCCCCGTCTTAGCGGGACGGGCCCAGATACGCAGTATTTT	CASSPRLSGTGPDTQYF
TRBJ1-2	TRBD1	.	TRBV7-2	TGTGCCAGCAGCTTAGTGAGCCTCCAGGGGGTTGGTGGCTACACCTTC	CASSLVSLQGVGGYTF
TRBJ1-5	.	.	TRBV21-1	TGTGCCAGAGAGACAGGGCAAAACAATCAGCCCCAGCATTTT	CARETGQNNQPQHF
TRBJ1-4	.	once	TRBV5-1	TGCGCCAGCAGCTTGGGTAGAGGGGAAGGTGAAAAACTGTTTTTT	CASSLGRGEGEKLFF
TRBJ2-7	.	.	TRBV7-2	TGTGCCAGCAGCTTCTCCCCCGGGGGACAGACTTCAGCCTACGAGCAGTACTTC	CASSFSPGGQTSAYEQYF
TRBJ2-7	TRBD2	.	TRBV9	TGTGCCAGCAGCCCTCGAGGACTAGCGGGATCCTACGAGCAGTACTTC	CASSPRGLAGSYEQYF
TRBJ1-2	.	.	TRBV18	TGTGCCAGCTCATCGGGACAAGGGGTTAACTATGGCTACACCTTC	CASSSGQGVNYGYTF
TRBJ2-6	TRBD1	many	TRBV2	TGTGCCAGCAGTGAAACTCGGACAGGGCCTGGGGCCAACGTCCTGACTTTC	CASSETRTGPGANVLTF
TRBJ2-7	.	.	TRBV19	TGTGCCAGTAGTAACAACAGGATCTCCTACGAGCAGTACTTC	CASSNNRISYEQYF
TRBJ2-1	TRBD2	.	TRBV9	TGTGCCAGCAGCGTAGCGTTACCGCGGGAGGGTCACAATGAGCAGTTCTTC	CASSVALPREGHNEQFF
TRBJ1-6	.	.	TRBV5-4	TGTGCCAGCAGCTTGAGGGGACTACCTAATTCACCCCTCCACTTT	CASSLRGLPNSPLHF
TRBJ2-2	TRBD1	.	TRBV28	TGTGCCAGCAGTTTAGGTACAGGGGCCGGGGAGCTGTTTTTT	CASSLGTGAGELFF
TRBJ1-6	.	.	TRBV5-4	TGTGCCAGCAGTTACGACAGTGGGTCACCCCTCCACTTT	CASSYDSGSPLHF
TRBJ2-7	TRBD1	.	TRBV27	TGTGCCAGCAGTTTATCCCCAGGGGGCGAGCAGTACTTC	CASSLSPGGEQYF
TRBJ2-7	.	.	TRBV11-2	TGTGCCAGCAGCCCCGAGTGGGCGGCCGAGCAGTACTTC	CASSPEWAAEQYF
TRBJ2-1	TRBD2	.	TRBV18	TGTGCCAGCTCACCTTTAACTAGCGGGACTGCTGAGCAGTTCTTC	CASSPLTSGTAEQFF
TRBJ1-1	.	.	TRBV28	TGTGCCAGTCTCCCCGGGGGCGGGGGGCCTCTTTGGGGTGAAGCTTTCTTT	CASLPGGGGPLWGEAFF
TRBJ2-2	TRBD1	.	TRBV19	TGTGCCAGACCGGGACAGGGTGACACCGGGGAGCTGTTTTTT	CARPGQGDTGELFF
TRBJ2-7	.	.	TRBV7-9	TGTGCCAGCAGTTCGTGGAACTACGAGCAGTACTTC	CASSSWNYEQYF
TRBJ2-3	TRBD2	.	TRBV13	TGTGCCAGCAGCTCCGGACTAGCGAGCACAGATACGCAGTATTTT	CASSSGLASTDTQYF
TRBJ2-7	.	.	TRBV5-1	TGCGCCAGCAGCTTGGACGGGGGCTCCTACGAGCAGTACTTC	CASSLDGGSYEQYF
TRBJ2-2	.	once	TRBV28	TGTGCCAGCAGTTTATTAGTACCCGGGGAGCTGTTTTTT	CASSLLVPGELFF
TRBJ1-2	TRBD1	.	TRBV4-1	TGCGCCAGCAGCCAGGGACAGGGGGCATTCTATGGCTACACCTTC	CASSQGQGAFYGYTF
TRBJ2-3	TRBD2	.	TRBV11-3	TGTGCCAGCAGCTTGGGATCTAGCGGGAGTAGAGATACGCAGTATTTT	CASSLGSSGSRDTQYF
TRBJ2-3	.	once	TRBV7-8	TGTGCCAGCAGCCAACTAGGGGCCCTTAGCACAGATACGCAGTATTTT	CASSQLGALSTDTQYF
TRBJ1-4	TRBD1	.	TRBV4-3	TGCGCCAGCAGCCAAGATCACAGGGGAAGGGATGAAAAACTGTTTTTT	CASSQDHRGRDEKLFF
TRBJ2-7	TRBD2	.	TRBV27	TGTGCCAGCAGTTTAATGCGGGAGACACCCTACGAGCAGTACTTC	CASSLMRETPYEQYF
TRBJ2-3	.	.	TRBV9	TGTGCCAGCAGCCCGTTCTCGGGCCCGAGCACAGATACGCAGTATTTT	CASSPFSGPSTDTQYF
TRBJ2-5	TRBD2	.	TRBV2	TGTGCCAGCAGTGAAGGCTGGTGGCGGGAGCCTCCACTAACGGAGACCCAGTACTTC	CASSEGWWREPPLTETQYF
TRBJ2-1	.	.	TRBV5-5	TGTGCCAGCAGCTTGGGGAGTCTAGCAGGTTACAATGAGCAGTTCTTC	CASSLGSLAGYNEQFF
TRBJ2-7	TRBD2	.	TRBV7-2	TGTGCCAGCAGCCTATCGACTAGCGGGAGCCACGAGCAGTACTTC	CASSLSTSGSHEQYF
TRBJ1-5	.	.	TRBV6-5	TGTGCCAGTGGACGTAACAATCAGCCCCAGCATTTT	CASGRNNQPQHF
TRBJ2-1	TRBD2	.	TRBV18	TGTGCCAGCTCACCTAAAGCGGGAGGGATCGGCAATGAGCAGTTCTTC	CASSPKAGGIGNEQFF
TRBJ2-2	.	.	TRBV13	TGTGCCAGCAGCTTGCTGAAAGGCGCGAACACCGGGGAGCTGTTTTTT	CASSLLKGANTGELFF
TRBJ2-7	.	.	TRBV4-2	TGTGCCAGCAGCCAATTAGCTCTCTACGAGCAGTACTTC	CASSQLALYEQYF
TRBJ1-1	.	.	TRBV7-9	TGTGCCAGCAGCTTTAGTCCCCCCGAAGCTTTCTTT	CASSFSPPEAFF